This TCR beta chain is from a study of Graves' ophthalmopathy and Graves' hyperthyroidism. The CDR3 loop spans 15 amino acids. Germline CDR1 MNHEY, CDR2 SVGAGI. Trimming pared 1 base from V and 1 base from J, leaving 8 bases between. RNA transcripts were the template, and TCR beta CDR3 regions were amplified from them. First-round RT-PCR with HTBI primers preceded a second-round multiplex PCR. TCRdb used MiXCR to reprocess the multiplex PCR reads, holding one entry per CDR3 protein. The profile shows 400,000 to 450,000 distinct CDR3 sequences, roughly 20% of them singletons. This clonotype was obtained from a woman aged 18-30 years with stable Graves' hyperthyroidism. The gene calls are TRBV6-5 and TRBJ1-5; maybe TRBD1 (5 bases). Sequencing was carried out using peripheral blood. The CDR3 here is CASSYFRDSNQPQHF. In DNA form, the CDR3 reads TGTGCCAGCAGTTACTTTAGGGACAGCAATCAGCCCCAGCATTTT.